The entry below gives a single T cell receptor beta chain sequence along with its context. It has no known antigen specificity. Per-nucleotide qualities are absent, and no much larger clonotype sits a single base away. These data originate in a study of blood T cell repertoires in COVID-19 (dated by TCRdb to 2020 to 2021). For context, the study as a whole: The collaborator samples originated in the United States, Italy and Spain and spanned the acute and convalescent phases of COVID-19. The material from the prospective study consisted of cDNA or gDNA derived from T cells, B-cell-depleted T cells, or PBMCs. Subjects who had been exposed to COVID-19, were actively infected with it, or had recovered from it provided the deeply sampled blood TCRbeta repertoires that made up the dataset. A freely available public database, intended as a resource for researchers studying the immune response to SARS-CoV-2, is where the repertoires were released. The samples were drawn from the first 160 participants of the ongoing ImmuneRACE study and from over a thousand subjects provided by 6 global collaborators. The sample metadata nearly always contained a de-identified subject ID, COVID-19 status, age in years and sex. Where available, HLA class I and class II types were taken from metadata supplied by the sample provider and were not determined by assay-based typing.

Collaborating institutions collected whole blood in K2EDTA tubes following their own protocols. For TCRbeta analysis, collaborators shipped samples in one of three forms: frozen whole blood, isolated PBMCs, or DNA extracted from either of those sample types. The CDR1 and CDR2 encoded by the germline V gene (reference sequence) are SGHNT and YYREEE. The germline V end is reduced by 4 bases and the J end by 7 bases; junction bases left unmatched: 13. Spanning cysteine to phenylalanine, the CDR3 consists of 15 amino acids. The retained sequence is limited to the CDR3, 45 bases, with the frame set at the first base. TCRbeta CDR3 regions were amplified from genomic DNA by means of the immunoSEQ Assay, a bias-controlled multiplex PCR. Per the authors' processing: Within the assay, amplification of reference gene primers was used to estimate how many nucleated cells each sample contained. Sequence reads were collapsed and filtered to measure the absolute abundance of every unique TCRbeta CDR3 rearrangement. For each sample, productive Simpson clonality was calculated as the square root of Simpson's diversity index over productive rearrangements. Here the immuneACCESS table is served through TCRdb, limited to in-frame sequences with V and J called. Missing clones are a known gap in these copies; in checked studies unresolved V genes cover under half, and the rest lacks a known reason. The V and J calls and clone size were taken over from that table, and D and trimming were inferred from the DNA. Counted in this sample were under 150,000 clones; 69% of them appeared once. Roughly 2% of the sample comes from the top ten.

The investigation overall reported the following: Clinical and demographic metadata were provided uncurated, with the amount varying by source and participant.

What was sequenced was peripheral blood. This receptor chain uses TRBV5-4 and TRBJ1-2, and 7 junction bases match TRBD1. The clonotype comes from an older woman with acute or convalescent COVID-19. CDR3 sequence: CASSLVDRVESGYTF. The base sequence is TGTGCCAGCAGCCTAGTTGACAGGGTAGAGTCTGGCTACACCTTC.